The rows below give T cell receptor beta chains drawn from one sample of a study of T-cell reconstitution after alpha-beta-depleted transplantation in children. TCRdb re-called the PCR reads with MiXCR, one entry per CDR3 protein. This table has some 110,000 distinct CDR3 sequences, about a tenth appearing once. The material was PBMCs, obtained before TCRalphabeta/CD19-depleted stem cell transplant. These receptor sequences come from a boy under 10 years old with acute lymphoblastic leukemia, due to receive a stem cell transplant. Both conserved end residues are part of each CDR3. The D gene is left open where the match is weak. Only some rows state a clone size, as once, few, many or a class for expanded clones.

v_call	d_call	clone_size	j_call	cdr3_nt	cdr3_aa
TRBV6-2/TRBV6-3	TRBD2	few	TRBJ2-3	TGTGCCAGCAGTTACGGGGGGACTAGCGGGAGACGGGATACGCAGTATTTT	CASSYGGTSGRRDTQYF
TRBV5-4	TRBD2	few	TRBJ2-2	TGTGCCAGCGGCCTAGCGGGAGCTTCCGGGGAGCTGTTTTTT	CASGLAGASGELFF
TRBV11-2	-	-	TRBJ2-7	TGTGCCAGCAGCTCGGGACGCCGGGGCCCGGCGACTCTCGGGGGTGCCTACGAGCAGTACTTC	CASSSGRRGPATLGGAYEQYF
TRBV2	-	few	TRBJ2-5	TGTGCCAGCAGCGGCGGATTAGAGACCCAGTACTTC	CASSGGLETQYF
TRBV12-3/TRBV12-4	-	many	TRBJ2-5	TGTGCCAGCAGTTTTAGGGGATCGGAGACCCAGTACTTC	CASSFRGSETQYF
TRBV7-6	-	many	TRBJ2-1	TGTGCCAGCAGCTTACATGGGAATGAGCAGTTCTTC	CASSLHGNEQFF
TRBV27	-	-	TRBJ1-6	TGTGCCAGCAGTTTCGGGGTAGCGAATTCACCCCTCCACTTT	CASSFGVANSPLHF
TRBV28	-	-	TRBJ1-1	TGTGCCAGCAGTTTAGGCGGTGCAGGGACCCCTGATGGAGCTTTCTTT	CASSLGGAGTPDGAFF
TRBV20-1	TRBD2	many	TRBJ2-2	TGCAGTGCGGAACCTACCGGGAGGGCAGGCACCGGGGAGCTGTTTTTT	CSAEPTGRAGTGELFF
TRBV29-1	-	few	TRBJ1-1	TGCAGCGTTGAGGGGGGAACAACTGAAGCTTTCTTT	CSVEGGTTEAFF
TRBV15	TRBD1	many	TRBJ1-5	TGTGCCACCAGCAGAAAAGGGACAGCTAATCAGCCCCAGCATTTT	CATSRKGTANQPQHF
TRBV29-1	-	many	TRBJ2-1	TGCAGCGTTAAGAAGCTCGGACCGGCCACCTACAATGAGCAGTTCTTC	CSVKKLGPATYNEQFF
TRBV6-5	-	-	TRBJ1-4	TGTGCCAGCAGTTACTCTTCCGAGTCGTTTAAACTGTTTTTT	CASSYSSESFKLFF
TRBV6-5	-	-	TRBJ2-3	TGTGCCAGCAGTTACTCGAATGGATACGCAGATACGCAGTATTTT	CASSYSNGYADTQYF
TRBV11-1	TRBD1	-	TRBJ1-6	TGTGCCAGCAGCCAACGAATGACCGGGACAGTGTATAATTCACCCCTCCACTTT	CASSQRMTGTVYNSPLHF
TRBV25-1	-	few	TRBJ2-2	TGTGCCAGCAGTGGAGCGGTGAACACCGGGGAGCTGTTTTTT	CASSGAVNTGELFF
TRBV7-8	TRBD2	-	TRBJ2-7	TGTGCCAGCAGCTCCCGTAGGCTAGCGGGAAGCTACGAGCAGTACTTC	CASSSRRLAGSYEQYF
TRBV5-1	TRBD1	-	TRBJ1-4	TGCGCCAGCAGCTGGGGGACAGCAACTAATGAAAAACTGTTTTTT	CASSWGTATNEKLFF
TRBV6-1	-	few	TRBJ1-1	TGTGCCAGCAACGAGCTTCACAGGACTGAAGCTTTCTTT	CASNELHRTEAFF
TRBV11-2	-	many	TRBJ1-5	TGTGCCAGCAGCTTAATGATGGGGGGAGGTCAGCCCCAGCATTTT	CASSLMMGGGQPQHF
TRBV12-3/TRBV12-4	-	few	TRBJ1-1	TGTGCCAGCAGTTTTACAGAATCTACGGGGGCTTTCTTT	CASSFTESTGAFF
TRBV20-1	TRBD2	few	TRBJ2-4	TGCAGTGCTAGTAAATACTCCGGGACTAGCGGGAGGGCCCTGGTCAAAAACATTCAGTACTTC	CSASKYSGTSGRALVKNIQYF
TRBV5-5	TRBD2	many	TRBJ2-1	TGTGCCAGCATGACTAGCGGGAGTCCTGAGCAGTTCTTC	CASMTSGSPEQFF
TRBV3-1	TRBD2	-	TRBJ2-3	TGTGCCAGCAGCCCGTGGCTAGCGGGAGTTGCCGCAGATACGCAGTATTTT	CASSPWLAGVAADTQYF
TRBV20-1	-	-	TRBJ2-1	TGCAGTGCTAGAGATCCCCCCGCCGGGGAGCAGTTCTTC	CSARDPPAGEQFF
TRBV12-3/TRBV12-4	-	-	TRBJ1-6	TGTGCCAGCAGTTTTCTCAACGGAAATAATTCACCCCTCCACTTT	CASSFLNGNNSPLHF
TRBV5-1	-	few	TRBJ2-1	TGCGCCAGCAGCCGCAAGCGGGTCGGTGGTTTGGATGAGCAGTTCTTC	CASSRKRVGGLDEQFF
TRBV7-9	TRBD2	few	TRBJ2-1	TGTGCCAGCAGCCCAGCGGGAGGACCCTACAATGAGCAGTTCTTC	CASSPAGGPYNEQFF
TRBV7-9	-	few	TRBJ2-7	TGTGCCAGCAGTCCCACCGGGCGCGGCTACGAGCAGTACTTC	CASSPTGRGYEQYF
TRBV29-1	-	few	TRBJ2-7	TGCAGCGTTGTGCAGGGATACGAGCAGTACTTC	CSVVQGYEQYF
TRBV7-6	-	many	TRBJ2-3	TGTGCCAGCAGCTTTGAAGGGGTCGGAGATACGCAGTATTTT	CASSFEGVGDTQYF
TRBV20-1	-	-	TRBJ1-2	TGCAGTGCTATCCTGGGGGTCTTAGGGAGCGGCTATGGCTACACCTTC	CSAILGVLGSGYGYTF
TRBV6-5	TRBD2	many	TRBJ2-1	TGTGCCAGCAGAGCATATGGGACTAGCGGGAAAAGTTACAATGAGCAGTTCTTC	CASRAYGTSGKSYNEQFF
TRBV5-6	-	many	TRBJ2-6	TGTGCCAGCAGCCTCCCTGGGCAGCCAAGCTCTGGGGCCAACGTCCTGACTTTC	CASSLPGQPSSGANVLTF
TRBV6-1	-	few	TRBJ2-3	TGTGCCAGCAGTGAAGGACTAGTAATGTCAGATACGCAGTATTTT	CASSEGLVMSDTQYF
TRBV7-2	-	many	TRBJ2-7	TGTGCCAGCAGGTGGACAGCCCAAGGGTACGAGCAGTACTTC	CASRWTAQGYEQYF
TRBV28	-	few	TRBJ2-5	TGTGCCAGCAGTAATAGCGGAGAAGAGACCCAGTACTTC	CASSNSGEETQYF
TRBV20-1	-	few	TRBJ2-7	TGCAGTGCTAGAGGGTTTGGCAGTCCATCCTACGAGCAGTACTTC	CSARGFGSPSYEQYF
TRBV27	TRBD1	-	TRBJ2-3	TGTGCCAGCAGCCGTCCCGGGACAGGGTTGGATACGCAGTATTTT	CASSRPGTGLDTQYF
TRBV6-1	TRBD2	few	TRBJ2-1	TGTGCCAGCAGTGAGAGTAGCGGGCCAGGCGAGCAGTTCTTC	CASSESSGPGEQFF
TRBV12-3/TRBV12-4	-	many	TRBJ2-1	TGTGCCAGCACTGCCCCGGGACTCCCCGTTAATGAGCAGTTCTTC	CASTAPGLPVNEQFF
TRBV5-1	-	many	TRBJ1-1	TGCGCCAGCAGGGCGGGGCAGCCCTACACTGAAGCTTTCTTT	CASRAGQPYTEAFF
TRBV20-1	TRBD2	many	TRBJ2-3	TGCAGTGCCCGACGGTGGGATCTAGCGGGCATCCTCGGAGATACGCAGTATTTT	CSARRWDLAGILGDTQYF
TRBV9	-	-	TRBJ2-3	TGTGCCAGCAGCGTAGGCGTGGGAGGTCCAACTAGCACAGATACGCAGTATTTT	CASSVGVGGPTSTDTQYF
TRBV7-8	-	few	TRBJ2-6	TGTGCCAGCAGGGCTACCTCTGGGGCCAACGTCCTGACTTTC	CASRATSGANVLTF
TRBV12-3/TRBV12-4	-	many	TRBJ1-1	TGTGCCAGCGCCGAAGGCAGGAACACTGAAGCTTTCTTT	CASAEGRNTEAFF
TRBV24-1	-	-	TRBJ2-7	TGTGCCACCGGGTTGGGCTACGAGCAGTACTTC	CATGLGYEQYF
TRBV11-2	TRBD1	few	TRBJ2-2	TGTGCCAGCAGCGCTGGGACAGCCTACACCGGGGAGCTGTTTTTT	CASSAGTAYTGELFF
TRBV28	-	few	TRBJ2-5	TGTGCCAGCAGTTTGTGGGGCCCCCAAGAGACCCAGTACTTC	CASSLWGPQETQYF
TRBV6-1	-	few	TRBJ1-5	TGTGCCAGCAGTGATTATCAGGTTAATCAGCCCCAGCATTTT	CASSDYQVNQPQHF
TRBV7-9	-	-	TRBJ2-7	TGTGCCAGCAGCTCGGACGGGAGTTCCATCTACGAGCAGTACTTC	CASSSDGSSIYEQYF
TRBV12-3/TRBV12-4	TRBD2	-	TRBJ2-3	TGTGCCAGCAGTTTTGCTAGCGGGAGGGCCGTCAGAACAGATACGCAGTGTTTT	CASSFASGRAVRTDTQCF
TRBV6-1	-	few	TRBJ2-1	TGTGCCAGCAGGCGGGACAGCCCGGAGAATGAGCAGTTCTTC	CASRRDSPENEQFF
TRBV5-1	TRBD1	few	TRBJ1-1	TGCGCCAGCAAAACAGGGGGCTTGGACACTGAAGCTTTCTTT	CASKTGGLDTEAFF
TRBV5-1	TRBD2	-	TRBJ2-3	TGCGCCAGCAGCAAAAGCGGGGCCCCGAGTGATACGCAGTATTTT	CASSKSGAPSDTQYF
TRBV5-5	-	many	TRBJ2-7	TGTGCCAGCAGCTTCCGATCAGGGGACTCCTACGAGCAGTACTTC	CASSFRSGDSYEQYF
TRBV6-1	TRBD1	-	TRBJ2-1	TGTGCCAGCAGTAAGGACAGGGGATCCTACAATGAGCAGTTCTTC	CASSKDRGSYNEQFF
TRBV25-1	-	-	TRBJ2-1	TGTGCCAGCAGTGAATCTGGGGTATTCGGCCCAACCTCCTACAATGAGCAGTTCTTC	CASSESGVFGPTSYNEQFF
TRBV4-1	-	many	TRBJ1-1	TGCGCCAGCAGCCAAGCCCCCGGACAGTATGAAGCTTTCTTT	CASSQAPGQYEAFF
TRBV18	TRBD2	few	TRBJ2-7	TGTGCCAGCTCACCACCCTCGGCTAGCGGGAGGGCGGAGCAGTACTTC	CASSPPSASGRAEQYF